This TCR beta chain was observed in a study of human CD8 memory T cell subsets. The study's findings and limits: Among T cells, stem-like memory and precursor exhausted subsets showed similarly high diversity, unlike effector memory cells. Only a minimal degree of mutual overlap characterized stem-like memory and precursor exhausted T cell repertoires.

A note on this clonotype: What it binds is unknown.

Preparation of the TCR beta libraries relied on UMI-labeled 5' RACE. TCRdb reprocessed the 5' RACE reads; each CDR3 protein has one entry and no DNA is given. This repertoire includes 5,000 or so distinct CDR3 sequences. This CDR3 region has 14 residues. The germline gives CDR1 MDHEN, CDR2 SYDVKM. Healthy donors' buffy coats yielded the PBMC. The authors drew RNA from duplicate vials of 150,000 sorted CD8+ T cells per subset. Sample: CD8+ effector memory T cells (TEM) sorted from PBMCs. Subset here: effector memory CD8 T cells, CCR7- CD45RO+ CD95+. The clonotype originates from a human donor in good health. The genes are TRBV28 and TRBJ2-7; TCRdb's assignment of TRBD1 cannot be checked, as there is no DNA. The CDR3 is CASSDPLRQYEQYF.